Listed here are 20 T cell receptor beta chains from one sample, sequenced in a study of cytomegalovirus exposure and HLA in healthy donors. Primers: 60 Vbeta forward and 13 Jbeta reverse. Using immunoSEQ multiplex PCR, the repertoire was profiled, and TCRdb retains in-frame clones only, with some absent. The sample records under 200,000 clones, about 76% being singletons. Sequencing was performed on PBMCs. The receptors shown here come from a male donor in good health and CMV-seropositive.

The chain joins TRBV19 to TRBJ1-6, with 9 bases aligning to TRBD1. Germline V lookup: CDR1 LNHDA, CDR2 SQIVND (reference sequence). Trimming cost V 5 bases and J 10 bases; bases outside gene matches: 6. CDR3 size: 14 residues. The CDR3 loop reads CASSLQGASSPLHF. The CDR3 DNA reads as TGTGCCAGTAGTTTACAGGGGGCAAGCTCACCCCTCCACTTT.

This chain's CDR3 is CASSQSGADTQYF. The CDR3 DNA sequence: TGTGCCAGCAGCCAATCAGGGGCGGATACGCAGTATTTT. V gene TRBV16 combines with J gene TRBJ2-3; D possibly corresponds to TRBD1 (5 bases). The V end was cut by 0 bases, the J end by 6 bases, with 7 bases between. CDR3 size: 13 residues. The germline CDR1 and CDR2 sequences are KGHSY and FQNENV.

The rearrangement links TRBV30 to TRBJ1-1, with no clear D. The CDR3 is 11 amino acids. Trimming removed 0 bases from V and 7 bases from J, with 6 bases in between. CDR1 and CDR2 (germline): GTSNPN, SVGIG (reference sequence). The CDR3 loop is CAWSVTGEAFF. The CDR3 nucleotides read TGTGCCTGGAGTGTAACGGGTGAAGCTTTCTTT.

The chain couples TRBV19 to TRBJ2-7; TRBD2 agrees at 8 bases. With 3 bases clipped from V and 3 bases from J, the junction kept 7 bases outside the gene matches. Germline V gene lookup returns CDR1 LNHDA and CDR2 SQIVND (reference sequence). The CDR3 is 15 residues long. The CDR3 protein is CASSISTSDGYEQYF. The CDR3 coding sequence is TGTGCCAGTAGTATCTCGACTAGCGATGGCTACGAGCAGTACTTC.

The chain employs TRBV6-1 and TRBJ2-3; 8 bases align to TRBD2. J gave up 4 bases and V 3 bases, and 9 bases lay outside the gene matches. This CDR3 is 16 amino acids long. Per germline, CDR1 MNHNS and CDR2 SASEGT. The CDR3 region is CASSEGTSWGPDTQYF. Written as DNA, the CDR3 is TGTGCCAGCAGTGAGGGGACTAGTTGGGGCCCAGATACGCAGTATTTT.

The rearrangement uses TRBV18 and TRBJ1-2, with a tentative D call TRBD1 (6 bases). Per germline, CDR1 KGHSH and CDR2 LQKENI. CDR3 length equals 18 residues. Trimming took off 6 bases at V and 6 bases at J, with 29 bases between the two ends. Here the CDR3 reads CASSGMGQKWTETNGYTF. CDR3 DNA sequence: TGTGCCAGCTCCGGAATGGGGCAAAAATGGACAGAGACGAATGGCTACACCTTC.

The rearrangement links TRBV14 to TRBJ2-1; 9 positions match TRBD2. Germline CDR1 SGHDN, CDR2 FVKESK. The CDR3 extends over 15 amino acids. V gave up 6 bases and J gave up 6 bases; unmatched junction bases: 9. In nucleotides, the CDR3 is TGTGCCAGCAGTCTGCACCTGCGGGGGGGCAATGAGCAGTTCTTC. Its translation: CASSLHLRGGNEQFF.

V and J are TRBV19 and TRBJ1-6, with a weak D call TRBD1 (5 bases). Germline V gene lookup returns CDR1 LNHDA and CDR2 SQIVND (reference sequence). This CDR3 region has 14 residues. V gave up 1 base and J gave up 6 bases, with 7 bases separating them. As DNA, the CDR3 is TGTGCCAGTAGTATAGCAGGGTTTAATTCACCCCTCCACTTT. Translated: CASSIAGFNSPLHF.

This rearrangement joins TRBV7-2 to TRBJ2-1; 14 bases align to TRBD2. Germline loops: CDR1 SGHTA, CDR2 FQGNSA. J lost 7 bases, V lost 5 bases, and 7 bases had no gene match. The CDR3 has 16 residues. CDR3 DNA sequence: TGTGCCAGCAGCCCGACTAGCGGGGGGGCCGCAAATGAGCAGTTCTTC. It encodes CASSPTSGGAANEQFF.

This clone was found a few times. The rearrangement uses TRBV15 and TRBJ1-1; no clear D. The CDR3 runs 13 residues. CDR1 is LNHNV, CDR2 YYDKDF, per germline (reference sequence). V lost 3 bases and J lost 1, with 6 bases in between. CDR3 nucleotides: TGTGCCACCAGCAGGGGCAAGAACACTGAAGCTTTCTTT. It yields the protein CATSRGKNTEAFF. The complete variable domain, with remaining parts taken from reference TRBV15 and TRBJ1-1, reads DAMVIQNPRYQVTQFGKPVTLSCSQTLNHNVMYWYQQKSSQAPKLLFHYYDKDFNNEADTPDNFQSRRPNTSFCFLDIRSPGLGDTAMYLCATSRGKNTEAFFGQGTRLTVV.

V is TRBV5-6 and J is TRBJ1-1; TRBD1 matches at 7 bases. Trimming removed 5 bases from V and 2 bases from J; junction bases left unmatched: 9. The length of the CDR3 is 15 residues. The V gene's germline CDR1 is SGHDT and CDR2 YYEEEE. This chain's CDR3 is CASSYPGQLNTEAFF. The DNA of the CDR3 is TGTGCCAGCAGTTATCCGGGACAGCTAAACACTGAAGCTTTCTTT.

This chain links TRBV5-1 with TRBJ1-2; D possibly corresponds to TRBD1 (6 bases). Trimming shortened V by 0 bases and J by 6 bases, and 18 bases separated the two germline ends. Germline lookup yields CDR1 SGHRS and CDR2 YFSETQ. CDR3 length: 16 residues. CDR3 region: CASSLAPGGGRNGYTF. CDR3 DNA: TGCGCCAGCAGCTTGGCACCCGGGGGGGGCAGAAATGGCTACACCTTC.

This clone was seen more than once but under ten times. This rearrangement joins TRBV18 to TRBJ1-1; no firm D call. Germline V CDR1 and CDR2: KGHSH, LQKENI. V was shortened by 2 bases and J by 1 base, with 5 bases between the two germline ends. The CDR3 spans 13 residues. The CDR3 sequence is CASSPAANTEAFF. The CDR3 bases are TGTGCCAGCTCACCAGCGGCGAACACTGAAGCTTTCTTT.

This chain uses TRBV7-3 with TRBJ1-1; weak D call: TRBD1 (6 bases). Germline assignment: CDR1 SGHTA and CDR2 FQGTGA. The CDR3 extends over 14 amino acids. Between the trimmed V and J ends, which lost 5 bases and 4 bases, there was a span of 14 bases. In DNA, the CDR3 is TGTGCCAGCAGCCTACAGGGTGGGGGCACTGAAGCTTTCTTT. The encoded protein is CASSLQGGGTEAFF.

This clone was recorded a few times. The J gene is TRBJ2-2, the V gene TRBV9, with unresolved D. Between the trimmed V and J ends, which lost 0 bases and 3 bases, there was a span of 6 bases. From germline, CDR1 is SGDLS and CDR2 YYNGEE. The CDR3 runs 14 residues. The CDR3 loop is CASSVVAHTGELFF. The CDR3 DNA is TGTGCCAGCAGCGTAGTGGCCCACACCGGGGAGCTGTTTTTT.

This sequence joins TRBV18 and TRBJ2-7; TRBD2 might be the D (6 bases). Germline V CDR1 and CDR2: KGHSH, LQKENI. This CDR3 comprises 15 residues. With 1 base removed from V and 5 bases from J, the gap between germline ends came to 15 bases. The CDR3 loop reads CASSPRGDGYNEQYF. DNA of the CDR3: TGTGCCAGCTCACCACGGGGGGATGGATACAACGAGCAGTACTTC.

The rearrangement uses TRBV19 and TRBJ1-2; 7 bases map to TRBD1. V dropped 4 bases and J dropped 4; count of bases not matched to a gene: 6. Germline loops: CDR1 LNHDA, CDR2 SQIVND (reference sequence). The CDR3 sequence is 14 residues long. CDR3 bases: TGTGCCAGTAGTAAAGAGACAGGGATCTATGGCTACACCTTC. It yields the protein CASSKETGIYGYTF.

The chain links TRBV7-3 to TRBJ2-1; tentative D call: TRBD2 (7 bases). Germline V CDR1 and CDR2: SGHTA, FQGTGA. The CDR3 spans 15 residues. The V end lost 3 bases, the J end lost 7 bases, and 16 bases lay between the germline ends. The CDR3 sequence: CASSFLGGGGNEQFF. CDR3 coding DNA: TGTGCCAGCAGCTTTTTAGGGGGGGGCGGGAATGAGCAGTTCTTC.

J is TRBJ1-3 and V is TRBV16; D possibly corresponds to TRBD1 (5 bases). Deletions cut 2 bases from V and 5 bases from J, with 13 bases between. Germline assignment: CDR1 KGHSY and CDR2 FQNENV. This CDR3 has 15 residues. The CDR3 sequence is CASSQARGHRNTIYF. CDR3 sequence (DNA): TGTGCCAGCAGCCAAGCTAGGGGCCACCGAAACACCATATATTTT.

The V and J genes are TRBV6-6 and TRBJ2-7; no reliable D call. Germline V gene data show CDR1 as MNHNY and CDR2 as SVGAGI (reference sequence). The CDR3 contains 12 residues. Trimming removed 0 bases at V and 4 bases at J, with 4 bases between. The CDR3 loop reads CASSYSPYEQYF. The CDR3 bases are TGTGCCAGCAGTTACTCTCCATACGAGCAGTACTTC.